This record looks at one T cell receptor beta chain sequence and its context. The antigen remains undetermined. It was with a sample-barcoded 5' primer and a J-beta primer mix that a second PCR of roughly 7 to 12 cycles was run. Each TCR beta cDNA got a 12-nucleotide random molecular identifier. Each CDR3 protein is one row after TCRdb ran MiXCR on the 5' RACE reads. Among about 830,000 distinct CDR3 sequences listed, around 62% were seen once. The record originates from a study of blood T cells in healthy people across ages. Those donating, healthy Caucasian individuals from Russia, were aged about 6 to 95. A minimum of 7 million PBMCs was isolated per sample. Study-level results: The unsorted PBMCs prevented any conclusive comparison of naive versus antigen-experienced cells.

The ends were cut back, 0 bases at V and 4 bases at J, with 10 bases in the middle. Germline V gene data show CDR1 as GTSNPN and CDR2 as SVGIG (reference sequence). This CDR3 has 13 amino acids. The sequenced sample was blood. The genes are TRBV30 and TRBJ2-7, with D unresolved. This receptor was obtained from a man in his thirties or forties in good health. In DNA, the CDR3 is TGTGCCTGGAGTGTACTGACGAATTACGAGCAGTACTTC. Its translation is CAWSVLTNYEQYF.